This TCR beta chain was obtained from a study of siplizumab effects on memory and regulatory T cells. Notes on the study in general: About 80-97% of proliferating CD4+ or CD8+ clones had no assignable naive or memory phenotype.

Concerning this clone: The antigen remains unidentified.

Each sample had around 99,000 TCR templates assayed. Generated by immunoSEQ multiplex PCR, the TCRdb table keeps only in-frame clones and is missing some. The sample shows over 100,000 clones, over 85% of them seen only once. Germline V gives CDR1 SGHDN, CDR2 FVKESK. The CDR3 contains 17 residues. Trimming removed 2 bases from V and 4 bases from J, with 15 bases in between. Sequenced input: Tregs sorted from blood. The chain employs TRBV14 and TRBJ2-6; maybe TRBD1 (6 bases). The sequence derives from a human donor in good health. CDR3 coding DNA: TGTGCCAGCAGCCAACTGCTGGGGGCGAGGGGGGCCAACGTCCTGACTTTC. Translated: CASSQLLGARGANVLTF. Full variable domain (remainder filled in from reference TRBV14 and TRBJ2-6): EAGVTQFPSHSVIEKGQTVTLRCDPISGHDNLYWYRRVMGKEIKFLLHFVKESKQDESGMPNNRFLAERTGGTYSTLKVQPAELEDSGVYFCASSQLLGARGANVLTFGAGSRLTVL.